What follows are 19 T cell receptor beta chains derived from one specimen sequenced in a study of blood T cell repertoires in COVID-19. Measured with immunoSEQ multiplex PCR; TCRdb has only the in-frame clones, and not every one. The sample lists 97,000 or so clones, around 73% occurring once. Sample: peripheral blood. The source is a man aged 60 to 69 with active or convalescent COVID-19.

This clone was found once. The chain is built from TRBV7-8 and TRBJ1-2, with D perhaps matching TRBD1 (5 bases). V lost 5 bases to trimming and J lost 7 bases, with 11 bases between them. CDR1 and CDR2 from the germline V gene are SGHVS and FQNEAQ. This CDR3 region has 12 residues. CDR3 residues: CASSLSRGGYTF. The CDR3, as DNA: TGTGCCAGCAGCCTTTCAAGGGGTGGCTACACCTTC.

In this sample, this clone turned up once. CDR3 sequence reads: CASSLASRTGNTIYF. The CDR3 nucleotides are TGTGCCAGCAGCTTAGCAAGCAGGACTGGAAACACCATATATTTT. This chain links TRBV7-9 with TRBJ1-3; D unclear. V was pared by 0 bases and J by 2 bases, with 8 bases between. The germline CDR1 and CDR2 sequences are SEHNR and FQNEAQ (reference sequence). The CDR3 has 15 amino acids.

This clone turned up a few times. CDR3 in amino acids: CASSPSSRREAFF. In DNA, the CDR3 is TGTGCCAGCTCACCTAGCTCGAGAAGAGAAGCTTTCTTT. This chain uses TRBV18 with TRBJ1-1; D unresolved. V was cut by 3 bases and J by 8 bases, with 13 bases left in between. From germline, CDR1 is KGHSH and CDR2 LQKENI. This CDR3 is built from 13 residues. The complete variable domain, with remaining parts taken from reference TRBV18 and TRBJ1-1, reads NAGVMQNPRHLVRRRGQEARLRCSPMKGHSHVYWYRQLPEEGLKFMVYLQKENIIDESGMPKERFSAEFPKEGPSILRIQQVVRGDSAAYFCASSPSSRREAFFGQGTRLTVV.

The table lists this clone with a count of one. The rearrangement links TRBV3-1 (or the pseudogene TRBV3-2) to TRBJ2-7, with D possibly matching TRBD2 (5 bases). This CDR3 has 14 residues. The germline V and J ends were trimmed by 2 bases and 4 bases, with 12 bases remaining between them. Germline V CDR1 and CDR2: LGHDT, YNNKEL (reference sequence). The CDR3 is CASSQRGIRYEQYV. The CDR3 DNA is TGTGCCAGCAGCCAACGGGGAATCCGGTACGAGCAGTACGTC.

This sequence joins TRBV29-1 and TRBJ1-4; D not resolved. Trimming pared 4 bases from V and 8 bases from J, leaving 11 bases between. Germline V gene data show CDR1 as SQVTM and CDR2 as ANQGSEA. CDR3 size: 12 residues. This CDR3 is CSVAGFSEKLFF. CDR3 DNA sequence: TGCAGCGTTGCGGGGTTTTCGGAAAAACTGTTTTTT.

The chain is built from TRBV5-4 and TRBJ2-7; 9 bases agree with TRBD2. V lost 3 bases to trimming and J lost 7 bases; unmatched junction nucleotides: 11. The CDR3 totals 15 residues. Germline CDR1 and CDR2: SGHNT and YYREEE (reference sequence). Here the CDR3 reads CASSSASGTRREQYF. The CDR3 coding sequence is TGTGCCAGCAGCTCAGCTAGCGGGACGCGCCGGGAGCAGTACTTC.

This clone is a singleton in its sample. This sequence joins TRBV2 and TRBJ2-7; D not resolved. Trimming removed 2 bases at V and 1 base at J, with 3 bases between. The CDR3 totals 12 residues. CDR1 and CDR2 (germline): SNHLY, FYNNEI. The CDR3 DNA is TGTGCCAGCAGTGAACAGTCCTACGAGCAGTACTTC. Its protein is CASSEQSYEQYF.

The CDR3 reads CASRTFPFGYTF. CDR3 in DNA: TGTGCCAGTCGGACATTCCCATTTGGCTACACCTTC. The chain uses TRBV28 and TRBJ1-2; D might be TRBD1 (5 bases). Per germline, CDR1 MDHEN and CDR2 SYDVKM. This CDR3 has 12 amino acids. V lost 9 bases, J lost 7 bases, and 15 bases lay in between.

J is TRBJ2-1 and V is TRBV30; D is perhaps TRBD2 (6 bases). This CDR3 comprises 13 residues. V was clipped by 5 bases and J by 3 bases, with 11 bases between them. Germline-derived CDR1 and CDR2 are GTSNPN and SVGIG (reference sequence). Written as DNA, the CDR3 is TGTGCCTGGGCAAGCGGGTTCTACAATGAGCAGTTCTTC. Amino acids: CAWASGFYNEQFF. Using reference TRBV30 and TRBJ2-1 for the parts outside the CDR3, the full variable domain is SQTIHQWPATLVQPVGSPLSLECTVEGTSNPNLYWYRQAAGRGLQLLFYSVGIGQISSEVPQNLSASRPQDRQFILSSKKLLLSDSGFYLCAWASGFYNEQFFGPGTRLTVL.

This chain uses TRBV11-2 with TRBJ1-6; D gene ambiguous. Trimming pared 0 bases from V and 8 bases from J, leaving 14 bases between. The length of the CDR3 is 16 residues. Germline lookup yields CDR1 SGHAT and CDR2 FQNNGV. The CDR3 region is CASSLDPLVDYSPLHF. The DNA of the CDR3 is TGTGCCAGCAGCTTAGACCCCCTAGTAGATTATTCACCCCTCCACTTT.

The rearrangement joins TRBV6-2 or TRBV6-3 to TRBJ2-7, with 11 bases that match TRBD1. Germline lookup yields CDR1 MNHEY and CDR2 SVGEGT. This CDR3 is 13 amino acids long. The CDR3 nucleotides are TGTGCCAGCAGTTACCTCCGGACAGGGGGCTTGAACGTC. As protein: CASSYLRTGGLNV.

V gene TRBV20-1 combines with J gene TRBJ2-1, with a possible D match to TRBD1 (6 bases). Trimming cost V 8 bases and J 7 bases, with 12 bases left between them. The V gene's germline CDR1 is DFQATT and CDR2 SNEGSKA (reference sequence). The length of the CDR3 is 11 residues. CDR3 sequence: CSPKQGNEQFF. The CDR3, as DNA: TGCAGTCCTAAGCAGGGGAATGAGCAGTTCTTC.

V gene TRBV7-6 combines with J gene TRBJ2-1; 7 positions agree with TRBD2. CDR1 and CDR2 (germline): SGHVS, FNYEAQ. This CDR3 spans 17 amino acids. V was clipped by 3 bases and J by 0 bases; unmatched bases: 8. The CDR3 region has the DNA TGTGCCAGCAGCTTCCTTGAGCGGGACCACTCCTACAATGAGCAGTTCTTC. Translating it yields CASSFLERDHSYNEQFF.

The V call is TRBV5-6, the J call TRBJ2-3, with a tentative D call TRBD2 (5 bases). This CDR3 spans 14 amino acids. Germline V gene lookup returns CDR1 SGHDT and CDR2 YYEEEE. The ends were cut back, 3 bases at V and 5 bases at J, with 13 bases in the middle. This CDR3 reads CASSSGRGIDTQYF. The CDR3 region has the DNA TGTGCCAGCAGCTCAGGCAGAGGGATAGATACGCAGTATTTT.

This rearrangement joins TRBV6-5 to TRBJ2-3; 7 positions match TRBD2. From germline, CDR1 is MNHEY and CDR2 SVGAGI. V trimming: 5 bases; J trimming: 4 bases; junction bases outside the gene matches: 6. The CDR3 consists of 14 residues. The CDR3 loop is CASSQLGGADTQYF. The CDR3 DNA reads as TGTGCCAGCAGTCAGTTGGGGGGGGCAGATACGCAGTATTTT.

This clone occurred a few times. The chain uses TRBV2 and TRBJ1-5, with TRBD1 matching over 11 bases. Germline trimming cut 2 bases from V and 6 bases from J; bases unmatched to any gene: 6. This CDR3 spans 16 amino acids. Germline CDR1 reads SNHLY; CDR2 reads FYNNEI. The CDR3 DNA reads as TGTGCCAGCAGTGAACATGGGACAGGGGGTGGTCAGCCCCAGCATTTT. Translated, it gives CASSEHGTGGGQPQHF.

The chain employs TRBV10-2 and TRBJ1-4; 7 positions match TRBD1. This CDR3 contains 14 residues. V was pared by 4 bases and J by 8 bases, with 7 bases of the junction left unmatched. Germline lookup yields CDR1 WSHSY and CDR2 SAAADI. The chain's CDR3 is CASSGQGSGEKLFF. For the CDR3, the DNA is TGCGCCAGCAGTGGACAGGGATCAGGGGAAAAACTGTTTTTT.

The chain recombines TRBV2 with TRBJ1-2; 7 nucleotides match TRBD1. In germline, CDR1 is SNHLY, CDR2 FYNNEI. The V and J ends lost 0 bases and 8 bases, in that order; junction bases with no gene match: 9. The CDR3 contains 15 residues. Here the CDR3 DNA reads TGTGCCAGCAGTGAAGCGTCCCGGACAGGAGGCGGCTACACCTTC. It yields the protein CASSEASRTGGGYTF.

This chain links TRBV10-2 with TRBJ2-1, with 7 bases identical to TRBD2. After removal of 9 bases from V and 10 bases from J, the junction contained 15 bases not matched to a gene. The length of the CDR3 is 14 residues. Germline V gene lookup returns CDR1 WSHSY and CDR2 SAAADI. The CDR3 is CASRGVPRGEEQFF. The CDR3 region has the DNA TGCGCCAGTCGGGGGGTTCCGAGGGGCGAAGAGCAGTTCTTC.